What follows are 8 T cell receptor beta chains derived from one specimen sequenced in a study of T cell repertoires in cytomegalovirus infection. TCRdb passed the reads through MiXCR, listing each CDR3 protein once. The data hold some 350,000 distinct CDR3 sequences, with about 28% observed a single time. The antigens these receptors bind are not known. Sequences were derived from cultured PBMCs, sampled from culture after CMV antigen stimulation. These receptors originate from a human donor in good health (CMV status not recorded). Some clones in this sample may be carry-over from other donors' samples.

The chain carries TRBV7-9 and TRBJ2-7; unclear D gene. Per the germline V gene, CDR1 is SEHNR and CDR2 is FQNEAQ (reference sequence). V dropped 5 bases and J dropped 6 bases, with 20 bases sitting between them. The CDR3 extends over 15 amino acids. This CDR3 is CASSPYVLHLGEQYF. In DNA form, the CDR3 reads TGTGCCAGCAGCCCATATGTACTCCACCTAGGCGAGCAGTACTTC.

This clonotype was seen ten or more times. The chain carries TRBV7-2 and TRBJ2-7; D is uncertain. Germline assignment: CDR1 SGHTA and CDR2 FQGNSA. The ends were cut back, 1 base at V and 2 bases at J, with 12 bases in the middle. The CDR3 consists of 15 residues. CDR3 loop: CASSLGLAGTYEQYF. CDR3 in DNA: TGTGCCAGCAGCTTAGGGCTGGCAGGTACCTACGAGCAGTACTTC.

The rearrangement uses TRBV28 and TRBJ2-6, with D possibly TRBD2 on 6 matching bases. The CDR3 contains 18 residues. Trimming took 3 bases from V and 1 from J, leaving 16 bases between them. From germline, CDR1 is MDHEN and CDR2 SYDVKM. The CDR3 DNA reads TGTGCCAGCAGTTTCGGGTCACGGGGGACTTCTGGGGCCAACGTCCTGACTTTC. Protein sequence: CASSFGSRGTSGANVLTF.

This clonotype was counted at least ten times. The chain recombines TRBV7-2 with TRBJ1-1; D uncertain. Germline loops: CDR1 SGHTA, CDR2 FQGNSA. The V end was cut by 5 bases, the J end by 1 base, with 8 bases between. This CDR3 is 13 amino acids long. CDR3 DNA sequence: TGTGCCAGCAGCCCGACACGGAACACTGAAGCTTTCTTT. This codes for CASSPTRNTEAFF.

This clonotype was counted between two and nine times. The V call is TRBV5-4, the J call TRBJ2-3, with 9 bases that match TRBD2. With 4 bases clipped from V and 3 bases from J, the junction kept 9 bases outside the gene matches. The CDR3 has 16 amino acids. Germline CDR1 and CDR2: SGHNT and YYREEE (reference sequence). CDR3 DNA: TGTGCCAGCAGCCCATCAGCGGGAGGCCGGACAGATACGCAGTATTTT. It codes for CASSPSAGGRTDTQYF.

This clonotype was recorded at least ten times. In DNA, the CDR3 is TGTGCCAGCACTTATTTTCCGGGACAGGGCACAGATACGCAGTATTTT. This sequence encodes CASTYFPGQGTDTQYF. V usage is TRBV12-3 or TRBV12-4 and J usage is TRBJ2-3; 8 bases fit TRBD1. V was pared by 7 bases and J by 1 base, with 10 bases of the junction left unmatched. The CDR3 is 16 amino acids.

The rearrangement links TRBV11-2 to TRBJ2-1; tentatively, D is TRBD2 (5 bases). CDR3 length: 16 amino acids. Deletions cut 0 bases from V and 2 bases from J, with 11 bases between. Germline CDR1 and CDR2: SGHAT and FQNNGV. The CDR3: CASSLEPGSAYNEQFF. CDR3 DNA sequence: TGTGCCAGCAGCTTAGAGCCGGGGTCGGCCTACAATGAGCAGTTCTTC.

V usage is TRBV10-3 and J usage is TRBJ1-3; D unclear. CDR1 and CDR2 (germline): ENHRY, SYGVKD. The V end was cut by 10 bases, the J end by 0 bases, with 10 bases between. The CDR3 extends over 13 amino acids. The CDR3 DNA is TGTGCCAGCAGCGCCTCCTCTGGAAACACCATATATTTT. Its protein product is CASSASSGNTIYF.